The 10 T cell receptor beta chains below were found in one sample sequenced in a study of T cell responses to AZD1222 COVID-19 vaccine. TCRdb's table, derived via immunoSEQ multiplex PCR, lists solely in-frame clones and lacks some. The sample consists of around 72,000 clones, around 90% of them appearing once. Sequenced here: peripheral blood, sampled on day 0 of AZD1222 vaccination. These TCRs come from an adult in good health.

V gene TRBV7-3 combines with J gene TRBJ1-5; D is ambiguous. Germline CDR1 is SGHTA and CDR2 is FQGTGA. The CDR3 is 13 residues long. The ends were cut back, 9 bases at V and 9 bases at J, with 18 bases in the middle. CDR3 protein: CASGADGRSPQHF. In nucleotides, the CDR3 is TGTGCCAGTGGAGCGGACGGACGGTCGCCCCAGCATTTT.

The chain combines TRBV5-4 with TRBJ1-6; the D is unclear. V lost 0 bases, J lost 5 bases, and 9 bases lay in between. This CDR3 has 15 amino acids. CDR1 is SGHNT, CDR2 YYREEE, per germline (reference sequence). CDR3 coding DNA: TGTGCCAGCAGCTTGGATCCAAGAGATAATTCACCCCTCCACTTT. The encoded protein is CASSLDPRDNSPLHF.

J is TRBJ2-3 and V is TRBV19; D may be TRBD1 (5 bases). This CDR3 has 15 residues. Between the trimmed V and J ends, which lost 6 bases and 2 bases, there was a span of 15 bases. Germline CDR1 reads LNHDA; CDR2 reads SQIVND (reference sequence). CDR3 sequence: CASRKRQRDTDTQYF. The CDR3 DNA follows: TGTGCCAGTAGGAAAAGACAGAGAGACACAGATACGCAGTATTTT.

The V and J genes are TRBV4-2 and TRBJ2-5; TRBD2 matches at 8 bases. Germline CDR1 LGHNA, CDR2 YNFKEQ. V lost 0 bases and J lost 4; bases outside the gene matches: 1. There are 14 residues in the CDR3. The CDR3, as DNA: TGTGCCAGCAGCCAAGAAACTAGCGGAGAGACCCAGTACTTC. The encoded protein is CASSQETSGETQYF.

This clone was counted a single time. The CDR3 here is CAWKPGSYNSPLHF. CDR3 nucleotide sequence: TGTGCCTGGAAGCCGGGTTCCTATAATTCACCCCTCCACTTT. The genes are TRBV30 and TRBJ1-6; D gene unclear. The CDR3 consists of 14 residues. Germline V gene data show CDR1 as GTSNPN and CDR2 as SVGIG (reference sequence). V lost 4 bases and J 1 base, leaving 8 bases between the germline ends.

The chain carries TRBV2 and TRBJ1-5; 9 nucleotides match TRBD1. Germline assignment: CDR1 SNHLY and CDR2 FYNNEI. This CDR3 contains 14 residues. The trim removed 3 bases at V and 7 bases at J, leaving 4 bases unmatched. The CDR3 loop is CASSDYRGRQPQHF. CDR3 nucleotides: TGTGCCAGCAGTGACTACAGGGGGCGGCAGCCCCAGCATTTT.

The J gene is TRBJ2-5, the V gene TRBV7-9; 12 bases line up with TRBD2. With 5 bases clipped from V and 4 bases from J, the junction kept 8 bases outside the gene matches. The CDR3 loop spans 16 amino acids. The germline CDR1 and CDR2 sequences are SEHNR and FQNEAQ (reference sequence). CDR3: CASSPGLAGYRETQYF. In DNA, the CDR3 is TGTGCCAGCAGCCCCGGACTAGCGGGGTATAGAGAGACCCAGTACTTC.

V is TRBV5-6 and J is TRBJ2-3; 9 nucleotides match TRBD2. The CDR3 has 16 amino acids. CDR1 SGHDT and CDR2 YYEEEE come from the germline V gene. V dropped 0 bases and J dropped 2; count of bases not matched to a gene: 4. CDR3 sequence reads: CASSLGSGLATDTQYF. In nucleotides, the CDR3 is TGTGCCAGCAGCTTGGGTTCGGGACTAGCCACAGATACGCAGTATTTT.

V is TRBV28 and J is TRBJ1-5; D is perhaps TRBD1 (6 bases). With 5 bases removed from V and 9 bases from J, the gap between germline ends came to 35 bases. CDR1 MDHEN and CDR2 SYDVKM come from the germline V gene. The CDR3 loop spans 20 amino acids. The CDR3 coding sequence is TGTGCCAGCAGTGCTCGACAGGACGCTCCAAATTATGGGGTGGCTCCGCCCCAGCATTTT. Translating gives CASSARQDAPNYGVAPPQHF.

The chain joins TRBV5-4 to TRBJ2-3; 8 bases map to TRBD1. The CDR3 sequence is 15 residues long. Looked up from germline, CDR1 is SGHNT and CDR2 is YYREEE (reference sequence). After removal of 4 bases from V and 1 base from J, the junction contained 5 bases not matched to a gene. CDR3: CASSGKGQGTDTQYF. The CDR3 DNA is TGTGCCAGCAGCGGGAAGGGACAGGGCACAGATACGCAGTATTTT.